A single sample gave rise to the 31 T cell receptor beta chains below, sequenced in a study of early stage breast cancer tumors. The data were produced by immunoSEQ multiplex PCR, yet TCRdb's version contains in-frame clones alone and is incomplete. The table records tens of thousands of clones, 83% of them present only once. Sequenced material: blood. The receptor source for this set is a person in their fifties with breast cancer.

The chain links TRBV30 to TRBJ1-6; D may be TRBD1 (6 bases). The germline V and J ends were trimmed by 2 bases and 0 bases, with 14 bases remaining between them. CDR1 is GTSNPN, CDR2 SVGIG, per germline (reference sequence). The CDR3 is 17 residues long. The CDR3 protein is CAWSPDRSSSYNSPLHF. Written as DNA, the CDR3 is TGTGCCTGGAGTCCTGACAGGTCAAGCTCCTATAATTCACCCCTCCACTTT.

This chain links TRBV9 with TRBJ2-7, with 10 bases that match TRBD1. This CDR3 region has 16 residues. The junction had 11 bases not matched to a gene; V was cut back by 3 bases and J by 5 bases. Germline CDR1 reads SGDLS; CDR2 reads YYNGEE. CDR3 residues: CASSAGGWDRGNEQYF. The DNA of the CDR3 is TGTGCCAGCAGCGCGGGGGGCTGGGACAGGGGTAACGAGCAGTACTTC. Full variable domain (rest looked up from reference TRBV9 and TRBJ2-7): DSGVTQTPKHLITATGQRVTLRCSPRSGDLSVYWYQQSLDQGLQFLIQYYNGEERAKGNILERFSAQQFPDLHSELNLSSLELGDSALYFCASSAGGWDRGNEQYFGPGTRLTVT.

The chain is built from TRBV7-8 and TRBJ1-4; D is uncertain. Germline V CDR1 and CDR2: SGHVS, FQNEAQ. The CDR3 sequence is 13 residues long. V dropped 5 bases and J dropped 4 bases, with 8 bases sitting between them. CDR3 protein: CASSRRDNEKLFF. CDR3 bases: TGTGCCAGCAGCCGCCGGGATAATGAAAAACTGTTTTTT.

This clone was observed a few times. The V gene is TRBV30, the J gene TRBJ1-1, with D maybe TRBD1 (6 bases). Per the germline V gene, CDR1 is GTSNPN and CDR2 is SVGIG (reference sequence). The CDR3 runs 13 residues. The V and J ends lost 3 bases and 11 bases respectively, with 19 bases between them. CDR3: CAWRGTGTSLAFF. The CDR3 coding sequence is TGTGCCTGGAGGGGTACAGGGACTTCTCTGGCTTTCTTT.

The CDR3 nucleotides are TGCGCCAGCAGCCAAGCAGGGGCAGTCACTGAAGCTTTCTTT. Translated: CASSQAGAVTEAFF. This chain joins TRBV4-3 and TRBJ1-1; maybe TRBD1 (6 bases). Germline values: CDR1 LGHNA, CDR2 YSLEER. The CDR3 runs to 14 residues. Trimming took off 1 base at V and 4 bases at J, with 10 bases between the two ends.

The V and J genes are TRBV4-2 and TRBJ1-1, with 8 bases identical to TRBD1. CDR1 is LGHNA, CDR2 YNFKEQ, per germline. V shed 4 bases and J 0 bases; nucleotides not matched to a gene: 7. The CDR3 spans 16 residues. CDR3 DNA sequence: TGTGCCAGCAGCCTGGGACAGGCGCCCATGAACACTGAAGCTTTCTTT. This sequence encodes CASSLGQAPMNTEAFF.

The sample holds a few counts of this clone. This rearrangement joins TRBV9 to TRBJ2-1; 11 nucleotides line up with TRBD2. Trimming cost V 0 bases and J 8 bases; bases outside gene matches: 10. CDR3 length equals 17 residues. CDR1 is SGDLS and CDR2 is YYNGEE in the germline V gene. CDR3 DNA sequence: TGTGCCAGCAGCGTAGCTATAGCGGGGGGGGTAGGCGATGAGCAGTTCTTC. As protein: CASSVAIAGGVGDEQFF.

The chain carries TRBV27 and TRBJ2-7, with 10 bases aligning to TRBD1. The CDR3 spans 17 residues. CDR1 is MNHEY and CDR2 is SMNVEV in the germline V gene (reference sequence). Trimming at V came to 2 bases and at J to 3 bases, leaving 10 bases not matched to a gene. For the CDR3, the DNA is TGTGCCAGCAGTTTAAGGTTCCCGGGACAGGGGTTCTACGAGCAGTACTTC. Translating gives CASSLRFPGQGFYEQYF.

This clone was recorded once. The rearrangement uses TRBV7-2 and TRBJ1-4, with D uncertain. Germline V lookup: CDR1 SGHTA, CDR2 FQGNSA. V lost 4 bases and J lost 8, with 14 bases in between. The CDR3 runs to 14 residues. CDR3 coding DNA: TGTGCCAGCAGCTCCACATACGAAGGGGAAAAACTGTTTTTT. Protein sequence: CASSSTYEGEKLFF.

V usage is TRBV2 and J usage is TRBJ1-4; TRBD1 agrees at 8 bases. Germline trimming cut 5 bases from V and 8 bases from J; bases unmatched to any gene: 7. The CDR3 is 14 residues long. Germline CDR1 SNHLY, CDR2 FYNNEI. CDR3 in DNA: TGTGCCAGCAGTTATCAGGGGGCCGGGGAAAAACTGTTTTTT. It specifies CASSYQGAGEKLFF.

This clone was observed a few times. The CDR3 loop reads CASRSTGPLSYNEQFF. CDR3 nucleotide sequence: TGTGCCAGCAGATCCACCGGGCCCCTCTCCTACAATGAGCAGTTCTTC. V gene TRBV28 combines with J gene TRBJ2-1; D is ambiguous. The CDR3 runs 16 residues. The V end lost 6 bases, the J end lost 0 bases, and 15 bases lay between the germline ends. Germline assignment: CDR1 MDHEN and CDR2 SYDVKM. The full variable domain, rest sourced from reference TRBV28 and TRBJ2-1, is DVKVTQSSRYLVKRTGEKVFLECVQDMDHENMFWYRQDPGLGLRLIYFSYDVKMKEKGDIPEGYSVSREKKERFSLILESASTNQTSMYLCASRSTGPLSYNEQFFGPGTRLTVL.

The CDR3 sequence: CASSQDPGSEYTGELFF. Written as DNA, the CDR3 is TGCGCCAGCAGCCAAGATCCTGGTAGCGAGTACACCGGGGAGCTGTTTTTT. V and J are TRBV4-1 and TRBJ2-2; TRBD2 is a possible D gene (5 bases). Germline V gene sequence: CDR1 MGHRA, CDR2 YSYEKL. Trimming cost V 0 bases and J 3 bases, with 14 bases left between them. The CDR3 is made up of 17 amino acids.

This chain connects TRBV7-2 to TRBJ2-7; TRBD2 is a possible D gene (6 bases). Trimming removed 1 base at V and 2 bases at J, with 12 bases between. Germline V gene data show CDR1 as SGHTA and CDR2 as FQGNSA. CDR3 length: 15 amino acids. The CDR3 loop reads CASSLDGGSTYEQYF. CDR3 DNA: TGTGCCAGCAGCTTAGATGGAGGGTCCACCTACGAGCAGTACTTC.

In this sample, this clone turned up a few times. The J gene is TRBJ1-1, the V gene TRBV18; no clear D gene. V was cut by 2 bases and J by 0 bases, with 7 bases left in between. From germline, CDR1 is KGHSH and CDR2 LQKENI. The CDR3 extends over 14 amino acids. CDR3 in amino acids: CASSPGNLNTEAFF. The CDR3 bases are TGTGCCAGCTCACCAGGCAATTTGAACACTGAAGCTTTCTTT.

The V and J genes are TRBV9 and TRBJ2-6; D is unclear. Trimming removed 4 bases from V and 4 bases from J, with 15 bases in between. Germline V gene lookup returns CDR1 SGDLS and CDR2 YYNGEE. The CDR3 has 16 residues. This chain's CDR3 is CASSPIRLGGANVLTF. The CDR3 coding sequence is TGTGCCAGCAGCCCAATTCGTTTGGGGGGGGCCAACGTCCTGACTTTC.

The CDR3 coding sequence is TGTGCCAGCAGTTACTCGACAGGAAGCAATGCCTATGGCTACACCTTC. It encodes CASSYSTGSNAYGYTF. This chain links TRBV6-5 with TRBJ1-2; perhaps TRBD1 as D (6 bases). CDR1 is MNHEY, CDR2 SVGAGI, per germline. The V end was cut by 0 bases, the J end by 4 bases, with 15 bases between. This CDR3 has 16 residues.

This chain joins TRBV27 and TRBJ2-1; D not resolved. Germline V gives CDR1 MNHEY, CDR2 SMNVEV (reference sequence). This CDR3 is 13 amino acids long. Trimming removed 3 bases at V and 7 bases at J, with 10 bases between. The CDR3 sequence: CASSLRYGNEQFF. CDR3 sequence (DNA): TGTGCCAGCAGTTTGCGGTATGGAAATGAGCAGTTCTTC.

The chain employs TRBV7-6 and TRBJ1-2, with D perhaps matching TRBD1 (6 bases). V was pared by 2 bases and J by 5 bases, with 15 bases between. Looked up from germline, CDR1 is SGHVS and CDR2 is FNYEAQ. The length of the CDR3 is 15 residues. CDR3 sequence reads: CASSLRAGEPYGYTF. The CDR3 nucleotides read TGTGCCAGCAGCTTACGTGCAGGGGAGCCTTATGGCTACACCTTC.

V gene TRBV14 combines with J gene TRBJ2-1, with 8 bases identical to TRBD2. The CDR3 covers 15 residues. The V and J ends lost 4 bases and 4 bases, in that order; junction bases with no gene match: 6. Per the germline V gene, CDR1 is SGHDN and CDR2 is FVKESK. Here the CDR3 reads CASSRLARGYNEQFF. CDR3 DNA: TGTGCCAGCAGCCGACTAGCGAGAGGATACAATGAGCAGTTCTTC.

The chain uses TRBV2 and TRBJ2-1; D remains unclear. This CDR3 region has 11 residues. Germline values: CDR1 SNHLY, CDR2 FYNNEI. V was cut by 6 bases and J by 4 bases, with 4 bases left in between. The CDR3 protein is CASRAYNEQFF. Here the CDR3 DNA reads TGTGCCAGCAGGGCATACAATGAGCAGTTCTTC. Full variable domain (remainder filled in from reference TRBV2 and TRBJ2-1): EPEVTQTPSHQVTQMGQEVILRCVPISNHLYFYWYRQILGQKVEFLVSFYNNEISEKSEIFDDQFSVERPDGSNFTLKIRSTKLEDSAMYFCASRAYNEQFFGPGTRLTVL.

V usage is TRBV13 and J usage is TRBJ1-1; D is perhaps TRBD1 (5 bases). Looked up from germline, CDR1 is PRHDT and CDR2 is FYEKMQ (reference sequence). The CDR3 is made up of 15 amino acids. The germline V and J ends were trimmed by 5 bases and 6 bases, with 19 bases remaining between them. The CDR3 loop is CASSTNRFTRPEAFF. The CDR3 bases are TGTGCCAGCAGCACGAACAGGTTCACGAGACCTGAAGCTTTCTTT.

The chain joins TRBV6-5 to TRBJ2-5, with 8 bases matching TRBD1. In germline, CDR1 is MNHEY, CDR2 SVGAGI. The trim removed 5 bases at V and 4 bases at J, leaving 3 bases unmatched. The CDR3 has 13 residues. In nucleotides, the CDR3 is TGTGCCAGCAGTAACAGGGGGGCAGAGACCCAGTACTTC. This translates into CASSNRGAETQYF.

This clone has just a few counts. This chain uses TRBV7-9 with TRBJ1-5; 8 nucleotides agree with TRBD1. V lost 0 bases and J lost 2; bases outside the gene matches: 3. The V gene's germline CDR1 is SEHNR and CDR2 FQNEAQ (reference sequence). This CDR3 spans 16 amino acids. The chain's CDR3 is CASSLARGPGNQPQHF. The CDR3 DNA is TGTGCCAGCAGCTTAGCCAGGGGGCCGGGCAATCAGCCCCAGCATTTT.

In its sample, this clone was seen a few times. The V gene is TRBV5-1, the J gene TRBJ2-3; D may be TRBD1 or TRBD2 (6 bases each). V shed 5 bases and J shed 2 bases, with 9 bases lying between them. The CDR3 loop spans 13 amino acids. CDR1 SGHRS and CDR2 YFSETQ come from the germline V gene. CDR3 bases: TGCGCCAGCAGAGGGGGGATCACAGATACGCAGTATTTT. Amino acids: CASRGGITDTQYF.

This rearrangement joins TRBV2 to TRBJ2-7; D uncertain. From germline, CDR1 is SNHLY and CDR2 FYNNEI. Trimming removed 3 bases at V and 5 bases at J, with 17 bases between. This CDR3 is built from 15 residues. CDR3 sequence reads: CASSDPSLSAHEQYF. In DNA form, the CDR3 reads TGTGCCAGCAGTGACCCAAGTCTATCTGCCCACGAGCAGTACTTC.

This chain connects TRBV18 to TRBJ1-1, with 10 nucleotides matching TRBD1. Germline assignment: CDR1 KGHSH and CDR2 LQKENI. The junction had 13 bases not matched to a gene; V was cut back by 5 bases and J by 4 bases. This CDR3 is built from 17 residues. The CDR3 region is CASSSGTGVVWGTEAFF. CDR3 in DNA: TGTGCCAGCTCATCCGGGACAGGGGTGGTGTGGGGCACTGAAGCTTTCTTT. Full variable domain (missing parts from reference TRBV18 and TRBJ1-1): NAGVMQNPRHLVRRRGQEARLRCSPMKGHSHVYWYRQLPEEGLKFMVYLQKENIIDESGMPKERFSAEFPKEGPSILRIQQVVRGDSAAYFCASSSGTGVVWGTEAFFGQGTRLTVV.

The rearrangement links TRBV2 to TRBJ1-3; 9 bases agree with TRBD1. There are 17 residues in the CDR3. V gave up 6 bases and J gave up 3 bases; unmatched junction bases: 12. Per germline, CDR1 SNHLY and CDR2 FYNNEI. The CDR3 sequence is CASSQRLTGGGGNTIYF. CDR3 nucleotide sequence: TGTGCCAGCAGCCAAAGGCTAACAGGGGGCGGTGGAAACACCATATATTTT.

The V and J genes are TRBV20-1 and TRBJ2-3; D gene unclear. This CDR3 is 11 amino acids long. Trimming removed 2 bases from V and 0 bases from J, with 0 bases in between. Germline-derived CDR1 and CDR2 are DFQATT and SNEGSKA (reference sequence). The CDR3 DNA follows: TGCAGTGCTAGAAGCACAGATACGCAGTATTTT. This gives the protein CSARSTDTQYF.

V usage is TRBV7-6 and J usage is TRBJ1-3; D is uncertain. Germline V gives CDR1 SGHVS, CDR2 FNYEAQ. The CDR3 consists of 15 residues. Trimming pared 1 base from V and 0 bases from J, leaving 7 bases between. This CDR3 reads CASSLEASSGNTIYF. The CDR3 bases are TGTGCCAGCAGCTTAGAGGCGAGCTCTGGAAACACCATATATTTT.

The gene calls are TRBV30 and TRBJ1-1; D is uncertain. V was pared by 0 bases and J by 3 bases, with 5 bases between. The germline gives CDR1 GTSNPN, CDR2 SVGIG (reference sequence). The CDR3 contains 12 residues. The CDR3 spells CAWSVLYTEAFF. In DNA, the CDR3 is TGTGCCTGGAGTGTACTCTACACTGAAGCTTTCTTT.

The CDR3 reads CASSPDRMRNSPLHF. The CDR3 DNA reads as TGTGCCAGCTCACCTGACAGGATGCGGAATTCACCCCTCCACTTT. V gene TRBV18 combines with J gene TRBJ1-6; a possible D gene is TRBD1 (6 bases). Trimming cost V 3 bases and J 7 bases, with 13 bases left between them. This CDR3 spans 15 amino acids. Germline CDR1 KGHSH, CDR2 LQKENI.